Sequencing of this T cell receptor beta chain was carried out in a study of radiotherapy plus CTLA-4 blockade in lung cancer. The CDR3 consists of 12 residues. V was cut by 7 bases and J by 1 base, with 4 bases left in between. CDR1 and CDR2 from the germline V gene are MNHNS and SASEGT. Sequencing used immunoSEQ multiplex PCR; TCRdb keeps in-frame clones, though not all of them. Of about 99,000 clones in the sample, around 88% were seen once. Findings and caveats of the study: TCR clones of tumor origin grew in blood after radiotherapy plus ipilimumab.

Of note for this clone: Its antigen is as yet unknown.

This receptor was obtained from a human donor with non-small cell lung cancer that progressed on radiotherapy plus ipilimumab. The sample here was peripheral blood, taken from a patient treated with radiotherapy plus ipilimumab. V usage is TRBV6-1 and J usage is TRBJ2-2; D is unclear. CDR3: CASMRNTGELFF. DNA of the CDR3: TGTGCCAGCATGAGGAACACCGGGGAGCTGTTTTTT.